These T cell receptor beta chains were read from a single sample in a study of CD8+ T cells in alopecia areata. Produced via immunoSEQ multiplex PCR; TCRdb's table is partial and in-frame only. This sample has some 5,000 clones, with around 58% found just once. This sample comprised skin, obtained at week 0. The source of these receptors is a human donor with alopecia areata. Each CDR3 is given with its conserved first and last residue. The D gene is left open where the match is weak. Part of the rows lack a size; the others show once, few, many or a class for expanded clones.

D gene	V gene	clone size	J gene	CDR3 DNA	CDR3 protein
-	TRBV14	-	TRBJ2-3	TGTGCCAGCAGTCAAGCTCCGGGGGTAGACTCCTCCACAGATACGCAGTATTTT	CASSQAPGVDSSTDTQYF
TRBD2	TRBV5-6	-	TRBJ2-3	TGTGCCAGCAGCCTCGGGGGGTCCTTCACAGATACGCAGTATTTT	CASSLGGSFTDTQYF
TRBD1	TRBV19	-	TRBJ1-5	TGTGCCAGTAGTATGACAGGGAATACTTATAGCAATCAGCCCCAGCATTTT	CASSMTGNTYSNQPQHF
-	TRBV18	-	TRBJ1-5	TGTGCCAGCTCACAAAACGGGGGTAGCAATCAGCCCCAGCATTTT	CASSQNGGSNQPQHF
TRBD2	TRBV9	-	TRBJ2-1	TGTGCCAGCAGCTCGAAGGCGGCGGGGGGGACCTACAATGAGCAGTTCTTC	CASSSKAAGGTYNEQFF
-	TRBV6-6	-	TRBJ1-1	TGTGCCAGCTCCTTATTAGAGGTGTACACTGAAGCTTTCTTT	CASSLLEVYTEAFF
TRBD2	TRBV13	-	TRBJ2-5	TGTGCCAGCAGCTCGACACTAGCGGGCCAAGAGACCCAGTACTTC	CASSSTLAGQETQYF
TRBD1	TRBV7-9	-	TRBJ1-2	TGTGCCAGCAGCTTACCGGGCCGGACAGGGGGTAGCTATGGCTACACCTTC	CASSLPGRTGGSYGYTF
TRBD2	TRBV11-2	-	TRBJ2-1	TGTGCCAGCAGCTTAGGCCGGAAACTAGCGGGGTTCTCCTACAATGAGCAGTTCTTC	CASSLGRKLAGFSYNEQFF
-	TRBV15	-	TRBJ1-1	TGTGCCACCACCCGGAGAATGAACACTGAAGCTTTCTTT	CATTRRMNTEAFF
-	TRBV27	-	TRBJ1-4	TGTGCCAGCGTTTTGGGGGGCCACTCACACACTAATGAAAAACTGTTTTTT	CASVLGGHSHTNEKLFF
TRBD1	TRBV10-3	-	TRBJ1-5	TGTGCCATCAGTGAGCACCGGGACAGGGGCAATCAGCCCCAGCATTTT	CAISEHRDRGNQPQHF
-	TRBV15	-	TRBJ1-5	TGTGCCACCAGCAGTAGAGGACAGAATCAGCCCCAGCATTTT	CATSSRGQNQPQHF
-	TRBV11-3	-	TRBJ2-7	TGTGCCAGCAGCTTAGGAGTCCAAGGAGCCTACGAGCAGTACTTC	CASSLGVQGAYEQYF
-	TRBV7-6	-	TRBJ1-4	TGTGCCAGCAGCTTAGTCGGGAGCAAACGGGATGAAAAACTGTTTTTT	CASSLVGSKRDEKLFF
-	TRBV11-3	-	TRBJ2-4	TGTGCCAGCAGCTTAGCCTCCACGATAAAAAACAAAAACATTCAGTACTTC	CASSLASTIKNKNIQYF
-	TRBV29-1	-	TRBJ2-5	TGCAGCGTTGAGAACAGGATCGGCGAGACCCAGTACTTC	CSVENRIGETQYF
-	TRBV18	-	TRBJ1-2	TGTGCCAGCTCACTTGGACCTCTGATATATGGCTACACCTTC	CASSLGPLIYGYTF
TRBD1	TRBV7-9	-	TRBJ2-1	TGTGCCAGCAGCGTATTTCCGGGACAGGGTTTTTATGAGCAGTTCTTC	CASSVFPGQGFYEQFF
-	TRBV2	-	TRBJ2-1	TGTGCCAGCAGGCCCCTCGGTCCAGAGGGCAATGAGCAGTTCTTC	CASRPLGPEGNEQFF
-	TRBV30	-	TRBJ2-1	TGTGCCTGCTTAGGGTCTTACAATGAGCAGTTCTTC	CACLGSYNEQFF
-	TRBV5-1	-	TRBJ1-2	TGCGCCAGCAGCTTGGGGCAGGGCGCTCCCCATGGCTACACCTTC	CASSLGQGAPHGYTF
-	TRBV12-2	-	TRBJ2-1	TGTGCAAGTCGCTTAGCGCGGGGGACCCCCTTCAACTCCTACAATGAGCAGTTCTTC	CASRLARGTPFNSYNEQFF
-	TRBV4-3	-	TRBJ2-7	TGCGCCAGCAGCCAAGATAGGGGTATCTACGAGCAGTACTTC	CASSQDRGIYEQYF
-	TRBV29-1	-	TRBJ1-2	TGCAGCGTTGAAGGCAGCCTAAACTATGGCTACACCTTC	CSVEGSLNYGYTF
TRBD2	TRBV5-1	few	TRBJ2-5	TGCGCCAGCAGCGGGGGGGGACACCAAGAGACCCAGTACTTC	CASSGGGHQETQYF
-	TRBV16	-	TRBJ2-3	TGTGCCAGCAGCCACCCCGGAGGGCCCGATACGCAGTATTTT	CASSHPGGPDTQYF
-	TRBV4-1	-	TRBJ1-1	TGCGCCAGCAGCCAAGTCGGCCCGAACACTGAAGCTTTCTTT	CASSQVGPNTEAFF
-	TRBV6-5	-	TRBJ1-4	TGTGCCAGCAGTGTGAGGATCGCTGAAAAACTGTTTTTT	CASSVRIAEKLFF
-	TRBV7-2	-	TRBJ1-1	TGTGCCAGCATCCCCGGGCCGGCGAACACTGAAGCTTTCTTT	CASIPGPANTEAFF
-	TRBV20-1	-	TRBJ2-3	TGCAGTGCTTTTCAGGGGCGAACGCAGTATTTT	CSAFQGRTQYF
-	TRBV2	-	TRBJ1-4	TGTGCCAGCAGTGAAGCCGGGGGGGCAACTAATGAAAAACTGTTTTTT	CASSEAGGATNEKLFF
TRBD1	TRBV4-2	-	TRBJ2-7	TGTGCCAGCAGCCTCGGGACAGGGGGCCGTAGCTCCTACGAGCAGTACTTC	CASSLGTGGRSSYEQYF
-	TRBV5-1	-	TRBJ1-2	TGCGCCAGCAGCTTGTCCACGGATTTGTATGGCTACACCTTC	CASSLSTDLYGYTF
-	TRBV6-1	-	TRBJ2-7	TGTGCCATCAGCTCTGACAGGTTTTCCTACTACGAGCAGTACTTC	CAISSDRFSYYEQYF
-	TRBV7-9	-	TRBJ1-4	TGTGCCAGCAGCTTATTTGACCCCGTCGGCCTATTGAATGAAAAACTGTTTTTT	CASSLFDPVGLLNEKLFF
-	TRBV5-6	-	TRBJ2-1	TGTGCCAGCAATTTCGGGTCTGAGCAGTTCTTC	CASNFGSEQFF
-	TRBV2	-	TRBJ1-1	TGTGCCAGCAGTGAGATAACCGGGGGGACTGAAGCTTTCTTT	CASSEITGGTEAFF
TRBD2	TRBV5-8	-	TRBJ2-1	TGTGCCAGCAGCTCAGGACTAGCGGTCTACAATGAGCAGTTCTTC	CASSSGLAVYNEQFF
-	TRBV7-8	few	TRBJ2-5	TGTGCCAGCAGCCTACGGCACCAAGAGACCCAGTACTTC	CASSLRHQETQYF
-	TRBV2	-	TRBJ2-3	TGTGCCAGCTCTCCACCCTTCACAGATACGCAGTATTTT	CASSPPFTDTQYF
-	TRBV2	-	TRBJ1-2	TGTGCCAGCAGTGAAAGGGGGGACACTGGCTACACCTTC	CASSERGDTGYTF
-	TRBV7-8	few	TRBJ2-4	TGTGCCAGCAGCTCCAGGGGAGGGGCCGGGGGAAACATTCAGTACTTC	CASSSRGGAGGNIQYF
-	TRBV29-1	-	TRBJ2-1	TGCAGCGTCGCGGGCGGGTCAGGGGAGCAGTTCTTC	CSVAGGSGEQFF
TRBD1	TRBV10-3	-	TRBJ1-5	TGTGCCATCAGTGATGGGGACAGGGGTACTCAGCCCCAGCATTTT	CAISDGDRGTQPQHF
TRBD1	TRBV5-6	few	TRBJ1-2	TGTGCCAGCAGCCGGACAGGGAACTTCTATGGCTACACCTTC	CASSRTGNFYGYTF
-	TRBV9	few	TRBJ2-7	TGTGCCAGCAGCGTAGGGCCGACCTCCTACGAGCAGTACTTC	CASSVGPTSYEQYF
-	TRBV4-2	few	TRBJ2-7	TGTGCCAGCAGCCAAGATAACGGGAACGAGCAGTACTTC	CASSQDNGNEQYF
-	TRBV11-2	few	TRBJ1-1	TGTGCCAGCAGTCCTCACACTGAAGCTTTCTTT	CASSPHTEAFF
TRBD1	TRBV11-3	-	TRBJ1-2	TGTGCCAGCAGCTCTGGGACAGGGTTGAGCTATGGCTACACCTTC	CASSSGTGLSYGYTF
TRBD1	TRBV7-6	-	TRBJ1-6	TGTGCCAGCAGCCCGGGGACAGGGCAGGGCCGTTCACCCCTCCACTTT	CASSPGTGQGRSPLHF
-	TRBV5-4	-	TRBJ2-5	TGTGCCAGCAGCCCCGACAGGACCGGAGGGGAGACCCAGTACTTC	CASSPDRTGGETQYF
-	TRBV2	few	TRBJ2-1	TGTGCCAGCAGTTCATACCTCAGGGGTAAATCCTACAATGAGCAGTTCTTC	CASSSYLRGKSYNEQFF
-	TRBV30	-	TRBJ2-1	TGTGCCTGGAGTGGGGGATCCCGCACCCTATCCCGGGACTCCCAATATTTCTACAATGAGCAGTTCTTC	CAWSGGSRTLSRDSQYFYNEQFF
-	TRBV21-1	-	TRBJ1-5	TGTGCCAGCAGCAAAGAATGTCCAGGCACAAGTAATCAGCCCCAGCATTTT	CASSKECPGTSNQPQHF